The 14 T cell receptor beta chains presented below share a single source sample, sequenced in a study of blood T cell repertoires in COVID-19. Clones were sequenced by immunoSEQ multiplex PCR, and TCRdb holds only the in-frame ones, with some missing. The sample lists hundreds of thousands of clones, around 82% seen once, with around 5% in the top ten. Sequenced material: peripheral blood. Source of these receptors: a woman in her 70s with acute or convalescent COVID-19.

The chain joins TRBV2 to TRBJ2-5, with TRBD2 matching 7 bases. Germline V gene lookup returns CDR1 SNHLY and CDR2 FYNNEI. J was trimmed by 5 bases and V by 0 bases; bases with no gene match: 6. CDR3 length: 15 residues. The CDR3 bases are TGTGCCAGCAGTGAAGCGCGCGGGGGTGGGGAGACCCAGTACTTC. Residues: CASSEARGGGETQYF.

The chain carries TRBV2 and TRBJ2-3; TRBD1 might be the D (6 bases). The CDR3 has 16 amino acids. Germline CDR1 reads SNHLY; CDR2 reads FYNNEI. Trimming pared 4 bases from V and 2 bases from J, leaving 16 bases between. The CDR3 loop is CASSGQGTPFTDTQYF. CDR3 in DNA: TGTGCCAGCAGTGGGCAGGGGACCCCCTTCACAGATACGCAGTATTTT.

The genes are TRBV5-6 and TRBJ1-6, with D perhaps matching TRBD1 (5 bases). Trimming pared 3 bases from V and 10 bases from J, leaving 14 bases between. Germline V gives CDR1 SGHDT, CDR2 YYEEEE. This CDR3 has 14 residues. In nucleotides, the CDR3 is TGTGCCAGCAGCTCCGGGACTGACGAGTCACCCCTCCACTTT. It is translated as CASSSGTDESPLHF. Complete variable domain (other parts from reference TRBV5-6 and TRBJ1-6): DAGVTQSPTHLIKTRGQQVTLRCSPKSGHDTVSWYQQALGQGPQFIFQYYEEEERQRGNFPDRFSGHQFPNYSSELNVNALLLGDSALYLCASSSGTDESPLHFGNGTRLTVT.

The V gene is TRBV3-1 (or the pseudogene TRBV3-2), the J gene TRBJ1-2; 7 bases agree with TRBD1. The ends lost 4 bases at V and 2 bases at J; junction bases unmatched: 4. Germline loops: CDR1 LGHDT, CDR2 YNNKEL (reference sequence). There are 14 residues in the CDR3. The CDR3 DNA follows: TGTGCCAGCAGCCTGCAGGGACAGAACTATGGCTACACCTTC. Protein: CASSLQGQNYGYTF.

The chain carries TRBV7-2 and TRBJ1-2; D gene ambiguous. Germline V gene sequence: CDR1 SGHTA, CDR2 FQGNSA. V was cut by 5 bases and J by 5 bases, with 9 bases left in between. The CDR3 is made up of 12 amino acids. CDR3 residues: CASSPGSYGYTF. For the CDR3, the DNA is TGTGCCAGCAGCCCCGGGTCATATGGCTACACCTTC.

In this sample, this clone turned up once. The CDR3: CASSPGLVSGELFF. The CDR3, as DNA: TGCGCCAGCAGCCCCGGACTAGTGAGCGGGGAGCTGTTTTTT. The chain has TRBV5-1 and TRBJ2-2; 7 bases are a match to TRBD2. The germline V gene has CDR1 SGHRS and CDR2 YFSETQ. The length of the CDR3 is 14 residues. J lost 7 bases, V lost 4 bases, and 7 bases had no gene match.

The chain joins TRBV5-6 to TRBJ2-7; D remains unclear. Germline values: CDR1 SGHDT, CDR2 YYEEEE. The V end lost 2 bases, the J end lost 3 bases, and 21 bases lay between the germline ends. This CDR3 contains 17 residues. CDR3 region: CASSFWSSHGNGYEQYF. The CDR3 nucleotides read TGTGCCAGCAGCTTTTGGAGTTCACACGGTAATGGCTACGAGCAGTACTTC.

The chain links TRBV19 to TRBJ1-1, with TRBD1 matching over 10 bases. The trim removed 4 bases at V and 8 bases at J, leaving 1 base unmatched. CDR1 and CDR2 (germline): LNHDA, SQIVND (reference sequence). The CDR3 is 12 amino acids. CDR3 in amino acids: CASSRDRGEAFF. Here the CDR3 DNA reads TGTGCCAGTAGTAGGGACAGGGGAGAAGCTTTCTTT.

CDR3 nucleotides: TGTGCCAGCAGCTTAGTAATTACATACACCGGGGAGCTGTTTTTT. This gives the protein CASSLVITYTGELFF. The genes are TRBV11-2 and TRBJ2-2; D gene uncertain. The CDR3 runs 15 residues. In germline, CDR1 is SGHAT, CDR2 FQNNGV. V gave up 1 base and J gave up 3 bases, with 9 bases separating them.

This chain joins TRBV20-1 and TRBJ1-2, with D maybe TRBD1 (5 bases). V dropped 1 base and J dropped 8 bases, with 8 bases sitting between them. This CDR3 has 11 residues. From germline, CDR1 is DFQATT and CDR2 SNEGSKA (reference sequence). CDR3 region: CSARGDRGYTF. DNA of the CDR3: TGCAGTGCTAGAGGAGACAGAGGCTACACCTTC.

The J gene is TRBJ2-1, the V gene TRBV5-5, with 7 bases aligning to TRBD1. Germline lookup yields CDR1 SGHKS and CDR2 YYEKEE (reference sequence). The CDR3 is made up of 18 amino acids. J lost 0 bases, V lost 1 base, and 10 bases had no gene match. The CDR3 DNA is TGTGCCAGCAGCTTGCGCGGCAGGGGGTCCCACTCCTACAATGAGCAGTTCTTC. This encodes CASSLRGRGSHSYNEQFF.

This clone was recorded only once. The CDR3 sequence: CASSESGQWNEQFF. CDR3 sequence (DNA): TGTGCCAGCAGTGAATCGGGACAGTGGAATGAGCAGTTCTTC. The chain uses TRBV25-1 and TRBJ2-1; 7 bases line up with TRBD1. Germline CDR1 MGHDK, CDR2 SYGVNS. Trimming took 1 base from V and 7 from J; bases not matched to a gene: 4. The CDR3 loop spans 14 amino acids.

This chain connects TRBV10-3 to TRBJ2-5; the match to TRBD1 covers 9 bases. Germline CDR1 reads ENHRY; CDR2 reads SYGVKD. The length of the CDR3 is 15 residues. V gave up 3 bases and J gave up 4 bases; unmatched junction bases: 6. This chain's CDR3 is CAISEAQGAGETQYF. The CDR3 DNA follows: TGTGCCATCAGTGAAGCACAGGGGGCGGGAGAGACCCAGTACTTC.

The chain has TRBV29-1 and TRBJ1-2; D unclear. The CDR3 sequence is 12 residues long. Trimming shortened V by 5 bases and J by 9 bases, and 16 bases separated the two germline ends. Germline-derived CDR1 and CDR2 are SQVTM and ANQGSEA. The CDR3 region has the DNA TGCAGCGTTCAGGTCATCCACCCGAGCTACACCTTC. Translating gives CSVQVIHPSYTF.